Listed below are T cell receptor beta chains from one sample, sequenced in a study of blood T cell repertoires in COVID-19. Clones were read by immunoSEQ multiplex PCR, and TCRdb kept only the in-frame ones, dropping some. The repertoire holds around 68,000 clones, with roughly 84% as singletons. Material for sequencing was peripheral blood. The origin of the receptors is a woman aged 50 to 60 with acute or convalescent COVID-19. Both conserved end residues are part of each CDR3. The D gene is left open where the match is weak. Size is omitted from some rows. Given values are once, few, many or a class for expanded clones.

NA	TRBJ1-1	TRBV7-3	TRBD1	CASNRDSKNTEAFF	TGTGCCAGCAACAGGGACAGTAAGAACACTGAAGCTTTCTTT
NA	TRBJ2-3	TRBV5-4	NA	CASSHGTFSTDTQYF	TGTGCCAGCAGCCACGGGACTTTTAGCACAGATACGCAGTATTTT
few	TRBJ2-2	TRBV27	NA	CASSSSQGLDTGELFF	TGTGCCAGCAGTTCCTCCCAGGGGTTGGACACCGGGGAGCTGTTTTTT
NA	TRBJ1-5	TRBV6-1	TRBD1	CASSEQTGSNQPQHF	TGTGCCAGCAGTGAACAGACAGGGAGCAATCAGCCCCAGCATTTT
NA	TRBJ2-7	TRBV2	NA	CASGEDMRRYEQYF	TGTGCCAGTGGGGAGGACATGCGTCGGTACGAGCAGTACTTC
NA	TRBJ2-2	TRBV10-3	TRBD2	CAISDSAGGSTGELFF	TGTGCCATCAGTGATTCAGCGGGGGGGAGTACCGGGGAGCTGTTTTTT
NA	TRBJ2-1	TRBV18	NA	CASSRGPGDEQFF	TGTGCCAGCTCACGTGGTCCCGGGGATGAGCAGTTCTTC
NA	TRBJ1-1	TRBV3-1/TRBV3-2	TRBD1	CASSDTGQGGTEAFF	TGTGCCAGCAGCGATACGGGACAGGGGGGCACTGAAGCTTTCTTT
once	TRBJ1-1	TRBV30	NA	CAWSVSGVEAFF	TGTGCCTGGAGTGTTTCGGGAGTTGAAGCTTTCTTT
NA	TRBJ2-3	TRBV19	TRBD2	CASSIDRLAGGGVDTQYF	TGTGCCAGTAGTATAGATCGACTAGCGGGGGGTGGTGTAGATACGCAGTATTTT
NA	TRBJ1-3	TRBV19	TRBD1	CASRTGSSGNTIYF	TGTGCCAGTCGGACAGGTTCGTCTGGAAACACCATATATTTT
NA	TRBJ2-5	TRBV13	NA	CASSLSLLGGETQYF	TGTGCCAGCAGCTTGAGTCTGTTGGGGGGAGAGACCCAGTACTTC
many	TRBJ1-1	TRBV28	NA	CATKQGTGLAFF	TGTGCCACTAAACAGGGCACGGGTTTAGCTTTCTTT
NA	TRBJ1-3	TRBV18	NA	CASSPPSGQSSGNTIYF	TGTGCCAGCTCACCACCATCAGGACAGAGCTCTGGAAACACCATATATTTT
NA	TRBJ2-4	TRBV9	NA	CASSAGTGVAKNIQYF	TGTGCCAGCAGCGCGGGGACGGGAGTAGCCAAAAACATTCAGTACTTC
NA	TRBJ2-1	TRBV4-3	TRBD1	CASSQSPGQAYEQFF	TGCGCCAGCAGCCAATCACCGGGACAGGCCTATGAGCAGTTCTTC
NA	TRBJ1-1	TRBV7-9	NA	CASSSLTYTEAFF	TGTGCCAGCAGCTCGTTGACTTACACTGAAGCTTTCTTT
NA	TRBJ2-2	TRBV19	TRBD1	CASSIERPGQGANAGELFF	TGTGCCAGTAGTATCGAACGACCGGGACAGGGGGCGAACGCCGGGGAGCTGTTTTTT
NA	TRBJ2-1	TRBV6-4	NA	CASSLQGSGGYEQFF	TGTGCCAGCAGTCTTCAAGGATCAGGAGGATATGAGCAGTTCTTC
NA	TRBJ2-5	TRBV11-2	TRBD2	CASSPGTSGEETQYF	TGTGCCAGCAGTCCTGGGACTAGCGGGGAAGAGACCCAGTACTTC